One and the same sample provided the 18 T cell receptor beta chains below, sequenced in a study of OX40 agonist ivuxolimab in advanced cancers. TCRdb's copy holds only in-frame clones and misses some; the assay was immunoSEQ multiplex PCR. Of more than 45,000 clones in the sample, 75% to 90% were seen once. This specimen consisted of CD4+ or CD8+ T cells sorted from blood, obtained in a trial of the OX40 agonist ivuxolimab. The receptors originated from an adult with an advanced solid tumor such as melanoma, head and neck, liver or kidney cancer.

The CDR3 region is CASSLDGSTYEQYF. CDR3 bases: TGCGCCAGCAGCTTGGATGGGTCGACCTACGAGCAGTACTTC. This rearrangement joins TRBV5-1 to TRBJ2-7; D uncertain. V lost 0 bases and J lost 2, with 9 bases in between. The germline V gene has CDR1 SGHRS and CDR2 YFSETQ. The length of the CDR3 is 14 residues.

The rearrangement links TRBV11-2 to TRBJ2-3; tentative D call: TRBD2 (6 bases). Germline V CDR1 and CDR2: SGHAT, FQNNGV. V lost 7 bases, J lost 8 bases, and 16 bases lay in between. The CDR3 contains 13 residues. CDR3 sequence reads: CASKVEAGGTQYF. The CDR3 DNA sequence: TGTGCCAGCAAAGTGGAGGCCGGGGGTACGCAGTATTTT.

The chain links TRBV27 to TRBJ1-2; 7 bases are a match to TRBD1. V lost 5 bases and J lost 0; bases outside the gene matches: 9. Germline V lookup: CDR1 MNHEY, CDR2 SMNVEV (reference sequence). The CDR3 totals 16 residues. The CDR3 DNA sequence: TGTGCCAGCAGTCCACTCACAGGGGCCGCTAACTATGGCTACACCTTC. Translating gives CASSPLTGAANYGYTF.

This sequence joins TRBV7-2 and TRBJ2-5, with D possibly matching TRBD1 (5 bases). Trimming stripped 8 bases from V and 5 bases from J, with 15 bases between. Germline lookup yields CDR1 SGHTA and CDR2 FQGNSA. CDR3 length: 13 amino acids. The CDR3 spells CASAGQGRETQYF. CDR3 coding DNA: TGTGCCAGCGCCGGGCAGGGAAGGGAGACCCAGTACTTC.

The chain carries TRBV19 and TRBJ1-2; D is unresolved. This CDR3 contains 12 residues. V was shortened by 3 bases and J by 5 bases, with 7 bases between the two germline ends. Germline CDR1 LNHDA, CDR2 SQIVND (reference sequence). This chain's CDR3 is CASSILGYGYTF. The CDR3 nucleotides are TGTGCCAGTAGTATTCTGGGTTATGGCTACACCTTC.

The chain employs TRBV11-3 and TRBJ1-2, with D uncertain. CDR1 is SGHNT, CDR2 YENEEA, per germline. Trimming left V 6 bases short and J 4 bases short, with 12 bases between. The CDR3 totals 13 residues. This chain's CDR3 is CASSNLTSYGYTF. The CDR3 nucleotides read TGTGCCAGCAGTAACCTGACCTCCTATGGCTACACCTTC. Full variable domain (rest looked up from reference TRBV11-3 and TRBJ1-2): EAGVVQSPRYKIIEKKQPVAFWCNPISGHNTLYWYLQNLGQGPELLIRYENEEAVDDSQLPKDRFSAERLKGVDSTLKIQPAELGDSAVYLCASSNLTSYGYTFGSGTRLTVV.

The V and J genes are TRBV4-3 and TRBJ1-4; D perhaps matches TRBD1 (5 bases). Trimming took off 4 bases at V and 7 bases at J, with 16 bases between the two ends. The CDR3 has 15 residues. Germline CDR1 reads LGHNA; CDR2 reads YSLEER. The CDR3 sequence: CASSRGTGGREKLFF. The CDR3 DNA follows: TGCGCCAGCAGCCGCGGAACGGGGGGACGTGAAAAACTGTTTTTT.

This clone was counted a single time. This chain joins TRBV14 and TRBJ2-5; no definite D call. Trimming left V 5 bases short and J 5 bases short, with 6 bases between. The CDR3 length is 11 residues. From germline, CDR1 is SGHDN and CDR2 FVKESK. The CDR3 reads CASSYRETQYF. CDR3 coding DNA: TGTGCCAGCAGCTACCGGGAGACCCAGTACTTC.

The J gene is TRBJ1-2, the V gene TRBV6-4; D unresolved. The germline V and J ends were trimmed by 3 bases and 1 base, with 6 bases remaining between them. This CDR3 comprises 13 residues. Germline V gene sequence: CDR1 MRHNA, CDR2 SNTAGT. The CDR3 bases are TGTGCCAGCAGTGAGATTCTTAACTATGGCTACACCTTC. Translated, it gives CASSEILNYGYTF.

The chain employs TRBV7-7 and TRBJ2-7, with 11 bases aligning to TRBD1. CDR1 is SSHAT and CDR2 is FNYEAQ in the germline V gene (reference sequence). The CDR3 runs to 15 residues. The CDR3 DNA is TGTGCTAGCTCGGCCGGGACAGGGGGGTCCTACGAGCAGTACTTC. It yields the protein CASSAGTGGSYEQYF.

The V and J genes are TRBV7-9 and TRBJ1-2, with 8 bases aligning to TRBD1. This CDR3 spans 14 amino acids. V dropped 5 bases and J dropped 3; count of bases not matched to a gene: 5. The germline V gene has CDR1 SEHNR and CDR2 FQNEAQ (reference sequence). The CDR3 DNA is TGTGCCAGCAGCCCGGGACAGGTCGACTATGGCTACACCTTC. Translation: CASSPGQVDYGYTF.

This sequence joins TRBV28 and TRBJ1-5, with 9 bases aligning to TRBD1. This CDR3 has 14 residues. Losses at the gene ends were 5 bases for V and 9 bases for J; bases not matched to a gene: 8. Germline V gene data show CDR1 as MDHEN and CDR2 as SYDVKM. CDR3 protein: CASSGTGRLSPQHF. In DNA form, the CDR3 reads TGTGCCAGCAGTGGGACAGGGCGCCTATCGCCCCAGCATTTT.

The rearrangement joins TRBV7-2 to TRBJ2-5; D assignment may be TRBD1 or TRBD2 (5 bases each). V lost 4 bases and J lost 4, with 16 bases in between. Germline V lookup: CDR1 SGHTA, CDR2 FQGNSA. The CDR3 extends over 15 amino acids. This chain's CDR3 is CASSYQGGSRETQYF. The CDR3 region has the DNA TGTGCCAGCAGCTATCAGGGCGGGTCCAGAGAGACCCAGTACTTC.

V is TRBV6-5 and J is TRBJ1-2; D gene ambiguous. CDR3 length equals 11 residues. V gave up 8 bases and J gave up 4 bases, with 8 bases separating them. Germline-derived CDR1 and CDR2 are MNHEY and SVGAGI. CDR3 sequence: CASPMGYGYTF. CDR3 DNA sequence: TGTGCCAGCCCCATGGGCTATGGCTACACCTTC.

The rearrangement joins TRBV11-2 to TRBJ1-1; maybe TRBD1 (6 bases). Trimming stripped 5 bases from V and 7 bases from J, with 17 bases between. The length of the CDR3 is 14 residues. Germline assignment: CDR1 SGHAT and CDR2 FQNNGV. The CDR3 DNA reads as TGTGCCAGCAGCCTCGCTACAGGGAACCATGAAGCTTTCTTT. Protein: CASSLATGNHEAFF.

The chain joins TRBV14 to TRBJ1-2; D call uncertain. Trimming cost V 0 bases and J 4 bases, with 15 bases left between them. CDR1 SGHDN and CDR2 FVKESK come from the germline V gene. CDR3 length: 16 residues. CDR3 DNA: TGTGCCAGCAGCCAAGATCCGGGCCCAGCCACCTATGGCTACACCTTC. Protein: CASSQDPGPATYGYTF.

This clone was detected a few times. J is TRBJ2-1 and V is TRBV6-1; TRBD2 agrees at 9 bases. Per the germline V gene, CDR1 is MNHNS and CDR2 is SASEGT. Trimming took 6 bases from V and 6 from J; bases not matched to a gene: 9. CDR3 length equals 15 residues. CDR3 in amino acids: CASRTGGAGGNEQFF. CDR3 DNA: TGTGCCAGCAGGACGGGGGGAGCGGGGGGCAATGAGCAGTTCTTC.

This clone was seen only once. This chain links TRBV28 with TRBJ1-2; perhaps TRBD1 as D (5 bases). Per germline, CDR1 MDHEN and CDR2 SYDVKM. The CDR3 length is 12 residues. V was trimmed by 7 bases and J by 3 bases, leaving 9 bases between them. CDR3 bases: TGTGCCAGCATTCAGGGAGACTATGGCTACACCTTC. This encodes CASIQGDYGYTF.